Presented here are 28 T cell receptor beta chains from one specimen sequenced in a study of blood T cell repertoires in COVID-19. The method was immunoSEQ multiplex PCR; TCRdb's version includes in-frame clones alone and lacks a portion of them. The sample yields about 330,000 clones, roughly 85% seen once. Sequencing input: peripheral blood. These TCRs come from a human donor in a cohort sampled during active COVID-19.

CDR3 DNA: TGTGCCAGTAGTATTGGGTCCCCTGACAGGAGGTTATTATACAATGAGCAGTTCTTC. Its protein product is CASSIGSPDRRLLYNEQFF. The chain links TRBV19 to TRBJ2-1, with a tentative D call TRBD1 (6 bases). The CDR3 runs 19 residues. Germline V lookup: CDR1 LNHDA, CDR2 SQIVND (reference sequence). V was trimmed by 3 bases and J by 4 bases, leaving 25 bases between them.

This sequence joins TRBV19 and TRBJ2-7; maybe TRBD1 (6 bases). CDR1 is LNHDA, CDR2 SQIVND, per germline (reference sequence). Trimming pared 7 bases from V and 1 base from J, leaving 17 bases between. CDR3 length equals 15 residues. The CDR3 protein is CASTPGHSRSYEQYF. The CDR3 bases are TGTGCCAGTACTCCGGGACACTCAAGATCCTACGAGCAGTACTTC. The variable domain in full, with the rest retrieved from reference TRBV19 and TRBJ2-7, is DGGITQSPKYLFRKEGQNVTLSCEQNLNHDAMYWYRQDPGQGLRLIYYSQIVNDFQKGDIAEGYSVSREKKESFPLTVTSAQKNPTAFYLCASTPGHSRSYEQYFGPGTRLTVT.

This chain links TRBV10-3 with TRBJ2-5, with D tentatively TRBD1 (6 bases). Trimming took off 3 bases at V and 2 bases at J, with 10 bases between the two ends. Germline CDR1 is ENHRY and CDR2 is SYGVKD. The CDR3 sequence is 14 residues long. DNA for the CDR3: TGTGCCATCAGTGATAAACAGGGTCAAGAGACCCAGTACTTC. Protein: CAISDKQGQETQYF.

This chain links TRBV6-5 with TRBJ1-1; tentatively, D is TRBD1 (6 bases). Trimming cost V 2 bases and J 8 bases, with 9 bases left between them. The CDR3 consists of 12 residues. Per germline, CDR1 MNHEY and CDR2 SVGAGI. CDR3 in DNA: TGTGCCAGCAGTTACCGGGGGGGCGAAGCTTTCTTT. Translating it yields CASSYRGGEAFF.

This clone was seen a few times. V and J are TRBV19 and TRBJ1-5; 8 bases align to TRBD1. With 3 bases clipped from V and 6 bases from J, the junction kept 4 bases outside the gene matches. CDR3 length: 14 residues. CDR1 LNHDA and CDR2 SQIVND come from the germline V gene (reference sequence). The CDR3 region is CASSIYRGGQPQHF. DNA of the CDR3: TGTGCCAGTAGTATCTACAGGGGGGGTCAGCCCCAGCATTTT.

This clone was observed many times. Other nucleotide sequences in the sample specify the same CDR3. The rearrangement uses TRBV9 and TRBJ2-5, with D perhaps TRBD2 (7 bases). The germline V and J ends were trimmed by 2 bases and 2 bases, with 10 bases remaining between them. CDR3 length: 14 residues. Germline V gene lookup returns CDR1 SGDLS and CDR2 YYNGEE. The CDR3 DNA reads as TGTGCCAGCAGCGTTGAGGGGGGGCAAGAGACCCAGTACTTC. Its translation is CASSVEGGQETQYF.

The chain carries TRBV7-9 and TRBJ1-2, with 8 bases that match TRBD1. Germline CDR1 and CDR2: SEHNR and FQNEAQ (reference sequence). V shed 5 bases, J shed 6 bases, and the junction held 5 bases outside the gene matches. The CDR3 totals 13 residues. The CDR3 sequence is CASSPRGQDGYTF. In DNA, the CDR3 is TGTGCCAGCAGCCCTAGGGGACAGGATGGCTACACCTTC.

This chain links TRBV27 with TRBJ1-5, with a tentative D call TRBD1 (6 bases). The CDR3 totals 14 residues. Trimming removed 3 bases at V and 6 bases at J, with 12 bases between. Per the germline V gene, CDR1 is MNHEY and CDR2 is SMNVEV (reference sequence). CDR3 residues: CASSFVQGSQPQHF. The CDR3 DNA reads TGTGCCAGCAGTTTCGTACAGGGTTCTCAGCCCCAGCATTTT.

The CDR3: CATRGWEKLTEAFF. CDR3 sequence (DNA): TGTGCCACCCGGGGATGGGAAAAACTCACTGAAGCTTTCTTT. The J gene is TRBJ1-1, the V gene TRBV27; D gene uncertain. The CDR3 extends over 14 amino acids. V was cut by 10 bases and J by 4 bases, with 19 bases left in between. Germline CDR1 is MNHEY and CDR2 is SMNVEV (reference sequence).

V usage is TRBV5-4 and J usage is TRBJ2-5; 7 nucleotides align to TRBD1. The junction had 6 bases not matched to a gene; V was cut back by 2 bases and J by 5 bases. Germline loops: CDR1 SGHNT, CDR2 YYREEE (reference sequence). The CDR3 spans 14 residues. CDR3 in DNA: TGTGCCAGCAGCTTAATGGGGACAGAGGAGACCCAGTACTTC. Protein sequence: CASSLMGTEETQYF.

The chain employs TRBV4-2 and TRBJ2-3; 11 nucleotides match TRBD2. The CDR3 is 16 residues long. V lost 0 bases, J lost 4 bases, and 3 bases stayed unmatched. CDR1 LGHNA and CDR2 YNFKEQ come from the germline V gene. DNA of the CDR3: TGTGCCAGCAGCCAAGATGGTAGCGGGGGGGCAGATACGCAGTATTTT. It yields the protein CASSQDGSGGADTQYF.

In this sample, this clone turned up a few times. V gene TRBV7-3 combines with J gene TRBJ1-5, with TRBD1 identical over 9 bases. CDR1 SGHTA and CDR2 FQGTGA come from the germline V gene. The CDR3 contains 14 residues. V lost 2 bases, J lost 9 bases, and 5 bases stayed unmatched. The CDR3 loop is CASSLVPGQGPQHF. Here the CDR3 DNA reads TGTGCCAGCAGCTTAGTACCGGGACAGGGGCCCCAGCATTTT.

J is TRBJ2-2 and V is TRBV5-3; TRBD1 might be the D (6 bases). TRBV5-3 is classed as an ORF, of uncertain function. V was cut by 0 bases and J by 5 bases, with 14 bases left in between. This CDR3 spans 16 amino acids. The CDR3 DNA is TGTGCCAGAAGCTTGGTCCAGGGGCGCGGGACCGGGGAGCTGTTTTTT. Amino acid sequence: CARSLVQGRGTGELFF.

The table lists this clone with a count of one. The chain carries TRBV7-2 and TRBJ1-2; no firm D call. Trimming pared 5 bases from V and 1 base from J, leaving 11 bases between. The CDR3 consists of 14 residues. Per germline, CDR1 SGHTA and CDR2 FQGNSA. The CDR3 nucleotides are TGTGCCAGCAGCCAACCGCAGATTAACTATGGCTACACCTTC. It codes for CASSQPQINYGYTF.

The genes are TRBV27 and TRBJ2-4, with D perhaps TRBD2 (5 bases). This CDR3 has 13 residues. Trimming took 3 bases from V and 4 from J, leaving 7 bases between them. From germline, CDR1 is MNHEY and CDR2 SMNVEV (reference sequence). The CDR3: CASSFGIKNIQYF. DNA for the CDR3: TGTGCCAGCAGTTTCGGGATTAAAAACATTCAGTACTTC.

CDR3 bases: TGCAGCGTAAACCGGGACACGGAGACCCAGTACTTC. This encodes CSVNRDTETQYF. The chain couples TRBV29-1 to TRBJ2-5; a weak D match, TRBD1 (6 bases). In germline, CDR1 is SQVTM, CDR2 ANQGSEA. The CDR3 covers 12 residues. Trimming stripped 6 bases from V and 5 bases from J, with 13 bases between.

V is TRBV7-9 and J is TRBJ2-3; the D gene is possibly TRBD1 (6 bases). V shed 0 bases and J shed 0 bases, with 10 bases lying between them. This CDR3 contains 16 residues. From germline, CDR1 is SEHNR and CDR2 FQNEAQ (reference sequence). This chain's CDR3 is CASSLAQGWSTDTQYF. The DNA of the CDR3 is TGTGCCAGCAGCTTAGCGCAGGGGTGGAGCACAGATACGCAGTATTTT.

J is TRBJ1-4 and V is TRBV18; 9 nucleotides agree with TRBD1. The CDR3 loop spans 15 amino acids. Germline V gene data show CDR1 as KGHSH and CDR2 as LQKENI. Trimming cost V 6 bases and J 6 bases; bases outside gene matches: 8. The CDR3 coding sequence is TGTGCCAGCTCTCCCGGGACAGGGTCTCATGAAAAACTGTTTTTT. This sequence encodes CASSPGTGSHEKLFF.

V usage is TRBV6-5 and J usage is TRBJ2-7, with 8 bases matching TRBD1. CDR1 and CDR2 (germline): MNHEY, SVGAGI. The CDR3 has 14 residues. J lost 4 bases, V lost 0 bases, and 2 bases had no gene match. CDR3 nucleotides: TGTGCCAGCAGTTACTCACGACAGGGGTACGAGCAGTACTTC. Residues: CASSYSRQGYEQYF.

J is TRBJ2-1 and V is TRBV19, with TRBD1 matching over 8 bases. Germline trimming cut 6 bases from V and 2 bases from J; bases unmatched to any gene: 9. This CDR3 contains 16 residues. Germline CDR1 LNHDA, CDR2 SQIVND (reference sequence). The DNA for the CDR3 is TGTGCCAGTAGCCCAGACAGGGGAAGGACCTACAATGAGCAGTTCTTC. Translated, it gives CASSPDRGRTYNEQFF.

This clone was seen once. J is TRBJ1-2 and V is TRBV25-1; no reliable D call. The germline V and J ends were trimmed by 4 bases and 5 bases, with 17 bases remaining between them. CDR1 is MGHDK, CDR2 SYGVNS, per germline. There are 15 residues in the CDR3. The DNA for the CDR3 is TGTGCCAGCAGTGCAATTACAACCGGGAAATATGGCTACACCTTC. The encoded protein is CASSAITTGKYGYTF.

V is TRBV28 and J is TRBJ2-4; 7 bases fit TRBD2. The CDR3 has 12 residues. CDR1 is MDHEN and CDR2 is SYDVKM in the germline V gene. V lost 8 bases, J lost 8 bases, and 6 bases stayed unmatched. The DNA of the CDR3 is TGTGCCAGCCGGGGCGGGAGAGACATTCAGTACTTC. This encodes CASRGGRDIQYF.

The gene calls are TRBV5-4 and TRBJ2-5, with D uncertain. The CDR3 spans 13 residues. V was pared by 3 bases and J by 1 base, with 7 bases between. Germline lookup yields CDR1 SGHNT and CDR2 YYREEE (reference sequence). The CDR3 loop is CASSSVGQETQYF. CDR3 in DNA: TGTGCCAGCAGCTCCGTCGGCCAAGAGACCCAGTACTTC.

The V call is TRBV18, the J call TRBJ2-1, with 12 bases aligning to TRBD2. Germline trimming cut 3 bases from V and 5 bases from J; bases unmatched to any gene: 5. Germline CDR1 reads KGHSH; CDR2 reads LQKENI. This CDR3 has 16 amino acids. The CDR3 loop is CASSPSSGGAHNEQFF. DNA for the CDR3: TGTGCCAGCTCACCCTCTAGCGGGGGGGCTCACAATGAGCAGTTCTTC.

The chain carries TRBV9 and TRBJ1-2, with 11 bases aligning to TRBD1. J lost 6 bases, V lost 2 bases, and 6 bases had no gene match. The CDR3 is 15 residues long. Germline assignment: CDR1 SGDLS and CDR2 YYNGEE. CDR3 DNA sequence: TGTGCCAGCAGCGTCGGATCGGACAGGGGGCATGGCTACACCTTC. Amino acid sequence: CASSVGSDRGHGYTF.

The J gene is TRBJ2-7, the V gene TRBV6-6; D is perhaps TRBD1 (5 bases). V lost 5 bases to trimming and J lost 0 bases, with 8 bases between them. This CDR3 comprises 13 residues. Germline V gene data show CDR1 as MNHNY and CDR2 as SVGAGI (reference sequence). The CDR3 region has the DNA TGTGCCAGCAGTATGCAGGGCTCCTACGAGCAGTACTTC. Translation gives CASSMQGSYEQYF.

The chain employs TRBV10-3 and TRBJ1-2; tentatively, D is TRBD1 (5 bases). Germline V gene data show CDR1 as ENHRY and CDR2 as SYGVKD. Trimming pared 4 bases from V and 4 bases from J, leaving 19 bases between. The CDR3 has 16 residues. This CDR3 is CAISVVGDSASYGYTF. CDR3 sequence (DNA): TGTGCCATCAGTGTAGTAGGGGACTCAGCGTCCTATGGCTACACCTTC.

The chain combines TRBV29-1 with TRBJ2-1; D remains ambiguous. The CDR3 runs 16 residues. Deletions cut 2 bases from V and 0 bases from J, with 14 bases between. The germline gives CDR1 SQVTM, CDR2 ANQGSEA. This CDR3 is CSVEPPGSLSYNEQFF. The CDR3 DNA sequence: TGCAGCGTTGAACCTCCCGGTAGCCTCTCCTACAATGAGCAGTTCTTC.